These T cell receptor beta chains were read from a single sample in a study of blood T cell repertoires in COVID-19. TCRdb's copy holds only in-frame clones and misses some; the assay was immunoSEQ multiplex PCR. This sample has 140,000 to 150,000 clones, with approximately 80% found just once. Material for sequencing was peripheral blood. The receptors were sampled from a man aged 60 to 75 with active or convalescent COVID-19. Both conserved end residues are part of each CDR3. A D gene is named only where the DNA matches it firmly. Part of the rows lack a size; the others show once, few, many or a class for expanded clones.

D: NA
V: TRBV30
J: TRBJ1-5
size: NA
DNA: TGTGCCTGGAGTACCGGGCAGGGGATGTCTCAGCCCCAGCATTTT
CDR3: CAWSTGQGMSQPQHF

D: TRBD1
V: TRBV5-1
J: TRBJ1-1
size: NA
DNA: TGCGCCAGCAGCTTTGAACCGGGACAGCAAACTGAAGCTTTCTTT
CDR3: CASSFEPGQQTEAFF

D: NA
V: TRBV4-2
J: TRBJ2-7
size: NA
DNA: TGTGCCAGCAGCCAAGGAGAATTCTCCTACGAGCAGTACTTC
CDR3: CASSQGEFSYEQYF

D: NA
V: TRBV6-5
J: TRBJ2-1
size: NA
DNA: TGTGCCAGCGGGAGACTGAGACACGATGAGCAGTTCTTC
CDR3: CASGRLRHDEQFF

D: NA
V: TRBV25-1
J: TRBJ2-7
size: NA
DNA: TGTGCCAGCAGACAGGGTAGCGAGCAGTACTTC
CDR3: CASRQGSEQYF

D: TRBD2
V: TRBV2
J: TRBJ2-5
size: NA
DNA: TGTGCCAGCTTGGTGGGAGGGTCCGGGGGGACCCAGTACTTC
CDR3: CASLVGGSGGTQYF

D: NA
V: TRBV11-3
J: TRBJ2-5
size: NA
DNA: TGTGCCAGCAGCTTAGGGGCGTCCCAAGAGACCCAGTACTTC
CDR3: CASSLGASQETQYF

D: TRBD1
V: TRBV12-3/TRBV12-4
J: TRBJ1-2
size: NA
DNA: TGTGCCAGCAGTACAGGGGGCGCGGGTGGCTACACCTTC
CDR3: CASSTGGAGGYTF

D: NA
V: TRBV7-2
J: TRBJ1-5
size: NA
DNA: TGTGCCAGCAGCTTAGGAGCGCCGGGGGGACCCCAGCATTTT
CDR3: CASSLGAPGGPQHF

D: TRBD1
V: TRBV5-1
J: TRBJ1-1
size: NA
DNA: TGCGCCAGCAGCGCCGGGACAGGGGTTTATGGGACTGAAGCTTTCTTT
CDR3: CASSAGTGVYGTEAFF

D: NA
V: TRBV6-1
J: TRBJ1-1
size: NA
DNA: TGTGCCAGCAGTGAGCCGGGGGGCCTTACTGAAGCTTTCTTT
CDR3: CASSEPGGLTEAFF

D: NA
V: TRBV13
J: TRBJ2-7
size: NA
DNA: TGTGCCAGCAGCCCAAAGGGGTTGGCCTACGAGCAGTACTTC
CDR3: CASSPKGLAYEQYF

D: TRBD1
V: TRBV3-1/TRBV3-2
J: TRBJ1-4
size: NA
DNA: TGTGCCAGCAGCCTACCCGAGGGACAGGGGAGGGAAAAACTGTTTTTT
CDR3: CASSLPEGQGREKLFF

D: NA
V: TRBV7-8
J: TRBJ1-5
size: NA
DNA: TGTGCCAGCAGCTCCCTCCTAGGACAGAGCAATCAGCCCCAGCATTTT
CDR3: CASSSLLGQSNQPQHF

D: TRBD2
V: TRBV5-1
J: TRBJ2-3
size: NA
DNA: TGCGCCAGCAGCTCACTAGCGGGAGCTAGCACAGATACGCAGTATTTT
CDR3: CASSSLAGASTDTQYF

D: TRBD2
V: TRBV28
J: TRBJ2-5
size: few
DNA: TGTGCCAGCAGTCCCGCAGGAGCGGGAGGCGAGACCCAGTACTTC
CDR3: CASSPAGAGGETQYF

D: NA
V: TRBV2
J: TRBJ1-1
size: once
DNA: TGTGCCAGCAGTGAAAGGCCCGGACTTAACACTGAAGCTTTCTTT
CDR3: CASSERPGLNTEAFF

D: TRBD2
V: TRBV10-2
J: TRBJ2-7
size: few
DNA: TGCGCCAGCAGTGAGGAGCGGGAGGACGAGCAGTACTTC
CDR3: CASSEEREDEQYF

D: NA
V: TRBV18
J: TRBJ1-2
size: once
DNA: TGTGCCAGCTCACCACGGAACATGGGGGGTCGAGACTATGGCTACACCTTC
CDR3: CASSPRNMGGRDYGYTF

D: NA
V: TRBV10-3
J: TRBJ1-2
size: NA
DNA: TGTGCCATCAGTGATAGGGAGGGCTACACCTTC
CDR3: CAISDREGYTF

D: NA
V: TRBV5-5
J: TRBJ2-7
size: NA
DNA: TGTGCCAGCAGCTTGAATTTGGGACATACCTACGAGCAGTACTTC
CDR3: CASSLNLGHTYEQYF

D: TRBD2
V: TRBV5-1
J: TRBJ2-2
size: NA
DNA: TGCGCCAGCAGCTTGGAGCTAGCGGCGAACACCGGGGAGCTGTTTTTT
CDR3: CASSLELAANTGELFF

D: NA
V: TRBV28
J: TRBJ1-2
size: NA
DNA: TGTGCCAGCAGTGAAGGACTCGGCTACACCTTC
CDR3: CASSEGLGYTF

D: NA
V: TRBV10-3
J: TRBJ2-1
size: NA
DNA: TGTGCCATCCGGGACTCAGGGGGGAATGAGCAGTTCTTC
CDR3: CAIRDSGGNEQFF

D: TRBD1
V: TRBV7-8
J: TRBJ1-1
size: NA
DNA: TGTGCCAGCAGCTTAGGAACAGGGGGAGGCACTGAAGCTTTCTTT
CDR3: CASSLGTGGGTEAFF

D: NA
V: TRBV7-9
J: TRBJ1-1
size: NA
DNA: TGTGCCAGCAGCTTTACAAAGAACACTGAAGCTTTCTTT
CDR3: CASSFTKNTEAFF

D: NA
V: TRBV28
J: TRBJ1-3
size: once
DNA: TGTGCCAGCAGCGACTCAATCTCTGGAAACACCATATATTTT
CDR3: CASSDSISGNTIYF

D: NA
V: TRBV9
J: TRBJ2-1
size: NA
DNA: TGTGCCAGCAGCGTAGCGGGAGTCTACAATGAGCAGTTCTTC
CDR3: CASSVAGVYNEQFF